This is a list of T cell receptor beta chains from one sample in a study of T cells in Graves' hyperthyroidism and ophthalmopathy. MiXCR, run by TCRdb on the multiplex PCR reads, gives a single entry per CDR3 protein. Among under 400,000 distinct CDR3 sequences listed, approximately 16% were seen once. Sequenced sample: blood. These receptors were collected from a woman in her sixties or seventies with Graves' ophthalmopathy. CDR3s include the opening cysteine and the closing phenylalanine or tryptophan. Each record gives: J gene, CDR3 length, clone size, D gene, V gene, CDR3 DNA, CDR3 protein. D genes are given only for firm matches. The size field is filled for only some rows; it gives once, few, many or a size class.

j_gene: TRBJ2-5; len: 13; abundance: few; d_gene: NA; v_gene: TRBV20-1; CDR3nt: TGCAGTGCTAGGGAATCGAGGAGAGAGACCCAGTACTTC; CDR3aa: CSARESRRETQYF
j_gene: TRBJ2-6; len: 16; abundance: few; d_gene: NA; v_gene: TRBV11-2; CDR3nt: TGTGCCAGCAGCTTAGATTTTTGGAGCGGGGCCAACGTCCTGACTTTC; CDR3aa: CASSLDFWSGANVLTF
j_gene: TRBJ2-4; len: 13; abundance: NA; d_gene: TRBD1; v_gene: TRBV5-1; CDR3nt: TGCGCCAGCAGCGACACAGGGGTGGACATTCAGTACTTC; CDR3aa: CASSDTGVDIQYF
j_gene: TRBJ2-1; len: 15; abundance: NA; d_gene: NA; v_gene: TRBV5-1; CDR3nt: TGCGCCAGCAGCTCCGAGGACGTACCCTACAATGAGCAGTTCTTC; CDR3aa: CASSSEDVPYNEQFF
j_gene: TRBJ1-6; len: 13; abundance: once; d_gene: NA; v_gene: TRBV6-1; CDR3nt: TGTGCCAGCAGGCGAGGGGTCAGATCACCCCTCCACTTT; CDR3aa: CASRRGVRSPLHF
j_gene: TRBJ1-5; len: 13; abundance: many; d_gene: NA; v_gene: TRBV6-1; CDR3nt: TGTGCCAGCAGTGAACAGTCTAGTCAGCCCCAGCATTTT; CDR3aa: CASSEQSSQPQHF
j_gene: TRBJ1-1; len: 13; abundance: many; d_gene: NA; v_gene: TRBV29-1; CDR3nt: TGCAGCGTTTCACGATCAGGGGCGGATGAAGCTTTCTTT; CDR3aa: CSVSRSGADEAFF
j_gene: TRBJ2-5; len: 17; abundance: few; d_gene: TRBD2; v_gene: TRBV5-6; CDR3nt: TGTGCCAGCAGCGAACGGCTGGCTAGCGGGAGTTCGGAGACCCAGTACTTC; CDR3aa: CASSERLASGSSETQYF
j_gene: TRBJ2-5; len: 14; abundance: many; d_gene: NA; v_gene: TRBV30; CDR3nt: TGTGCCTGGACCCAACCGGGATCACAAGAGACCCAGTACTTC; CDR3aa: CAWTQPGSQETQYF
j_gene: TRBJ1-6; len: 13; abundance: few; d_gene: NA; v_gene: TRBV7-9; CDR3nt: TGTGCCAGCAGCCAAGATCCGGATTTGCCCCTCCACTTT; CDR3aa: CASSQDPDLPLHF
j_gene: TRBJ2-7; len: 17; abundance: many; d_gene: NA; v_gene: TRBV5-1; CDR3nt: TGCGCCAGCAGCTTGGCTTCTAGGGACACCCCTCTGAACGAGCAGTACTTC; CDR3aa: CASSLASRDTPLNEQYF
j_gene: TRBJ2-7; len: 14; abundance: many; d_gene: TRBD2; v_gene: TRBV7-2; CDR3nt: TGTGCCAGCAGCTTTAGCGGGGGAGTCTACGAGCAGTACTTC; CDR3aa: CASSFSGGVYEQYF
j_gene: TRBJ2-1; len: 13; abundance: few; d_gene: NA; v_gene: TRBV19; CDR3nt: TGTGCCAGTAGTGGGGACTGGTTCAATGAGCAGTTCTTC; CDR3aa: CASSGDWFNEQFF
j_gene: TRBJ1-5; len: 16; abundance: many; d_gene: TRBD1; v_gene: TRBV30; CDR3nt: TGTGCCTGGAGTGTGGGGACAGGGAAAGTAACTCAGCCCCAGCATTTT; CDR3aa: CAWSVGTGKVTQPQHF
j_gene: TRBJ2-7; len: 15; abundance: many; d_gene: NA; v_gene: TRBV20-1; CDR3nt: TGCAGTGCTAGGGGCGAGGGCCCCTCTACCTACGAGCAGTACTTC; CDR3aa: CSARGEGPSTYEQYF
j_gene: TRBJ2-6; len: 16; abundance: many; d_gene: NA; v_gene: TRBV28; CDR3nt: TGTGCCAGCAGTTTACCGGTGAGCTCTGGGGCCAACGTCCTGACTTTC; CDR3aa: CASSLPVSSGANVLTF
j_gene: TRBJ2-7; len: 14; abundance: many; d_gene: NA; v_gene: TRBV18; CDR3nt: TGTGCCAGCTCACGAGGTAGCGGAGCCTACGAGCAGTACTTC; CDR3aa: CASSRGSGAYEQYF
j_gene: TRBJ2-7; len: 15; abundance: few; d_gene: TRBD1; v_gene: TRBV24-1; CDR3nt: TGTGCCACCAGTGATCCCTCCGGGACAGGCAACGAGCAGTACTTC; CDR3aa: CATSDPSGTGNEQYF
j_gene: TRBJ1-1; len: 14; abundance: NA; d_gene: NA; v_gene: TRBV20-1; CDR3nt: TGCAGTGCTAGCCGGGGGGGCCTGAACACTGAAGCTTTCTTT; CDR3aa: CSASRGGLNTEAFF
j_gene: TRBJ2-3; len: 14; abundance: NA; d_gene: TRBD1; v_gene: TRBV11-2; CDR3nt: TGTGCCAGCAGGGGACAGGGTGGGGGGGATACGCAGTATTTT; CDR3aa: CASRGQGGGDTQYF
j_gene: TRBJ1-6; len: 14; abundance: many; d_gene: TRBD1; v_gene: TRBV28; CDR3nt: TGTGCCAGCAGTTCCGGGACAGTCAATTCACCCCTCCACTTT; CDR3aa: CASSSGTVNSPLHF
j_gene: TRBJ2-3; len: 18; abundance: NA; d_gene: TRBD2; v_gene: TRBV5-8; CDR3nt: TGTGCCAGCAGCTTGGGCGTCACGAGCGGGATCAACACAGATACGCAGTATTTT; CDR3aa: CASSLGVTSGINTDTQYF
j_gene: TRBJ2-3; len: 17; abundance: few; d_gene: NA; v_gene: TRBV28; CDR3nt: TGTGCCAGCAGTCGCCCCGGGTTAGCGGACCTCGCAGATACGCAGTATTTT; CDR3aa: CASSRPGLADLADTQYF
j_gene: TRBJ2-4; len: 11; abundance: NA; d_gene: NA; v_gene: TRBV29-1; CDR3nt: TGCAGCGTTCGGACAAGGGACATTCAGTACTTC; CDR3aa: CSVRTRDIQYF
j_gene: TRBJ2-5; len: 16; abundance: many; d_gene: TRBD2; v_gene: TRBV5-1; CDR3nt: TGCGCCAGCAGCCAAGCCGGGACTAGCGGGAGAGAGACCCAGTACTTC; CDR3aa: CASSQAGTSGRETQYF
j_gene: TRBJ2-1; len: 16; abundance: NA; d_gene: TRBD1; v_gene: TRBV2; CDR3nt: TGTGCCAGCAGTTCTCCGGGACAGGGAGTGTACAATGAGCAGTTCTTC; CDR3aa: CASSSPGQGVYNEQFF
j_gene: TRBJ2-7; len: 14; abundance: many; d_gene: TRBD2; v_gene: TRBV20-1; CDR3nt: TGCAGTGCGCCGTCTAGCGGAACTACCTACGAGCAGTACTTC; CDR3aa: CSAPSSGTTYEQYF
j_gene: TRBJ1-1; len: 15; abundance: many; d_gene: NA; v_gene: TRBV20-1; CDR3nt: TGCAGTGCTAGAGATCACGCCTCCCCTTTGGGTGAAGCTTTCTTT; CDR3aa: CSARDHASPLGEAFF
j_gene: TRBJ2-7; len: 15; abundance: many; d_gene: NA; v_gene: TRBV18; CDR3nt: TGTGCCAGCTCACCCGCCCGAGATAGACTCTACGAGCAGTACTTC; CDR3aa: CASSPARDRLYEQYF
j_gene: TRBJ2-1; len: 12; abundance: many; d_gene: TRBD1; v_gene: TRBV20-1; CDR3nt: TGCAGTGTCTGGACAGGGGGCAATGAGCAGTTCTTC; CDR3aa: CSVWTGGNEQFF
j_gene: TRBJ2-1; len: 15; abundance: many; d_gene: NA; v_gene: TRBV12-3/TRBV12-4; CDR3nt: TGTGCCAGCAGTCCCGGTGGAGCGGAAGTGGATGAGCAGTTCTTC; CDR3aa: CASSPGGAEVDEQFF
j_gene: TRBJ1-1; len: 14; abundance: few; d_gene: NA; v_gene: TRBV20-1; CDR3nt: TGCAGTGCTTTACGACAGACCAGGGTGACTGAAGCTTTCTTT; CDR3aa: CSALRQTRVTEAFF
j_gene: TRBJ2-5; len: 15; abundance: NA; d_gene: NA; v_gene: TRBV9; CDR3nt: TGTGCCAGCAGCCCCCGTTTGTTCAACCAAGAGACCCAGTACTTC; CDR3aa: CASSPRLFNQETQYF
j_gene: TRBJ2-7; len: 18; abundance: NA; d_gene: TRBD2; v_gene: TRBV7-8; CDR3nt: TGTGCCAGCAGCTTATATCGAGCGGGAGGGCCTTTCCCCACCGAGCAGTACTTC; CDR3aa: CASSLYRAGGPFPTEQYF
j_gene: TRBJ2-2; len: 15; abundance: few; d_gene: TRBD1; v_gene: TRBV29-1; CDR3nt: TGCAGCGCCACCGGGACAGGTTTGGACACCGGGGAGCTGTTTTTT; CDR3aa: CSATGTGLDTGELFF
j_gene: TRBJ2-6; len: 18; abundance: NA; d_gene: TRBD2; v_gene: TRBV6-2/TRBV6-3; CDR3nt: TGTGCCAGCAGTTACGTGCGGGAGGGCCTCGATTGGGCCAACGTCCTGACTTTC; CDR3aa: CASSYVREGLDWANVLTF
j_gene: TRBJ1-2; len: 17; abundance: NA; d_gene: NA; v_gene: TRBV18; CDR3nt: TGTGCCAGCTCACCACCGAACAGGTCTATACGGAACTATGGCTACACCTTC; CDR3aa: CASSPPNRSIRNYGYTF
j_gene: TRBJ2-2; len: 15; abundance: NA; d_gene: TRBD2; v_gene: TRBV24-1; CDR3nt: TGTGCCACCAGTGATGCCGGGACTAGGTCCGGGGAGCTGTTTTTT; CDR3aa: CATSDAGTRSGELFF
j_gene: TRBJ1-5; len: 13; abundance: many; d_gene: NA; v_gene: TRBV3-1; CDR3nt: TGTGCCAGCAGCCAAGCCCGGAGGCAGCCCCAGCATTTT; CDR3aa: CASSQARRQPQHF
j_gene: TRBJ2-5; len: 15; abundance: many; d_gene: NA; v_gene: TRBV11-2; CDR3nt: TGTGCCAGCAGCCCCACGCTGACGGTGGAAGAGACCCAGTACTTC; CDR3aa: CASSPTLTVEETQYF
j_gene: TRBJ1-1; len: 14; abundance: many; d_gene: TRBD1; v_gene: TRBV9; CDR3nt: TGTGCCAGCAGCGGGACAGGGTTTTACACTGAAGCTTTCTTT; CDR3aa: CASSGTGFYTEAFF
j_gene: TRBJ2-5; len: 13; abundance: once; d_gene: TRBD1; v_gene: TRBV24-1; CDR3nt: TGTGCCATAGGGACAGGGATCCAAGAGACCCAGTACTTC; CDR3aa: CAIGTGIQETQYF
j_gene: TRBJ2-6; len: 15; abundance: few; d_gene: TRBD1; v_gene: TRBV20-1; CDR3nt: TGCAGTGCTTCTATAGGGGGCGAGGGGGCCAACGTCCTGACTTTC; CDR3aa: CSASIGGEGANVLTF
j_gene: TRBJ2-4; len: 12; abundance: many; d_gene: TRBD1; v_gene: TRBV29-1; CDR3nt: TGCAGCGTACAACAGGGGTTAGGGATTCAGTACTTC; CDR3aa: CSVQQGLGIQYF
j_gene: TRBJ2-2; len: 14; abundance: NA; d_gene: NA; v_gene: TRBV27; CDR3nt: TGTGCCAGCAGTACCCTCCTGCACACCGGGGAGCTGTTTTTT; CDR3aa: CASSTLLHTGELFF
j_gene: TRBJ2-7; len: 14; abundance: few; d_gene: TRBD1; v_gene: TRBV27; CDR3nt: TGTGCCAGCAGTTTTAGGGACAGGGGCTCCGAGCAGTACTTC; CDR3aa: CASSFRDRGSEQYF
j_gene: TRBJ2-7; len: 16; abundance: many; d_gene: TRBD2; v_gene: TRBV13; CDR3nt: TGTGCCAGCAGCCCACCCTCGGCGGGAGGGCCGGGGGAGCAGTACTTC; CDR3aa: CASSPPSAGGPGEQYF
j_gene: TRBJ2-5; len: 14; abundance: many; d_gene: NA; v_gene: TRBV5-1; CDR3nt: TGCGCCAGCAGCTCCGGGGCGTTCCCTGAGACCCAGTACTTC; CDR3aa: CASSSGAFPETQYF
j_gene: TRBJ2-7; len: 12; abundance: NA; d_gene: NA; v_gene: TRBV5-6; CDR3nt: TGTGCCAGCAGCTTGAGTCACTACGAGCAGTACTTC; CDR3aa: CASSLSHYEQYF
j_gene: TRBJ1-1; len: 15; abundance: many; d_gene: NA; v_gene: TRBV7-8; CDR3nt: TGTGCCAGCAGCTCAATCCAGCAGGCGGGCACTGAAGCTTTCTTT; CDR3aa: CASSSIQQAGTEAFF
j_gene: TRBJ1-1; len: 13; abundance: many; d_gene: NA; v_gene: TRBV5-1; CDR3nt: TGCGCCAGCAGCTTGGACACTCCCACTGAAGCTTTCTTT; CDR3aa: CASSLDTPTEAFF